This T cell receptor beta chain derives from a study of blood T cell repertoires in COVID-19. Overall study context: The analysed material was cDNA or gDNA that came from T cells, B-cell-depleted T cells, or PBMCs.

Libraries were prepared by immunoSEQ multiplex PCR; TCRdb keeps only in-frame clonotypes and omits some of them. Counted here are around 170,000 clones, 80% to 90% occurring once; the ten biggest clones make up 14%. CDR3 length equals 15 residues. After removal of 4 bases from V and 5 bases from J, the junction contained 9 bases not matched to a gene. Germline V lookup: CDR1 SGHNT, CDR2 YYREEE (reference sequence). The origin of this receptor is a man aged 30 to 45 with active or convalescent COVID-19. What was sequenced was peripheral blood. The chain links TRBV5-4 to TRBJ2-5, with TRBD2 matching 9 bases. Here the CDR3 DNA reads TGTGCCAGCAGCGATGAGCGGGGGGTCCAGGAGACCCAGTACTTC. Translation: CASSDERGVQETQYF.